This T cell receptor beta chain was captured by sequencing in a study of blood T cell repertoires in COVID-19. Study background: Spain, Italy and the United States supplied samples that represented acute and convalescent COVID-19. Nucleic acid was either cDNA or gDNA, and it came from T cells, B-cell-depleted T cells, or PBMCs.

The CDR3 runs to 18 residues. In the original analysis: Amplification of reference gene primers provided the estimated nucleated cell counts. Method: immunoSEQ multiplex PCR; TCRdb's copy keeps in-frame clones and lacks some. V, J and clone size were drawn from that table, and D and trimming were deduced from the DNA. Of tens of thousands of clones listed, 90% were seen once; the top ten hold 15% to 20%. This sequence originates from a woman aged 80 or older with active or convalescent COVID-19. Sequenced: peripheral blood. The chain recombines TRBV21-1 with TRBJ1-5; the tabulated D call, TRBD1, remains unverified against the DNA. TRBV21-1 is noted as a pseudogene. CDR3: CASSTRTGWLTGNQPQHF. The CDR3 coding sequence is TGTGCCAGCAGCACGAGGACAGGGTGGCTAACGGGGAATCAGCCCCAGCATTTT.